This T cell receptor (beta chain) was sequenced in a study of response to subunit inactivated influenza vaccine. Study results and limitations: Authors proposed each seasonal influenza vaccination draws in few new T cells.

The CDR3 spans 15 residues. V was pared by 4 bases and J by 3 bases, with 13 bases between. The germline CDR1 and CDR2 sequences are MGHRA and YSYEKL. This clonotype was seen a handful of times. Its antigen remains unidentified. MiXCR, applied by TCRdb to the RT-PCR reads, yields one record per CDR3 protein. The repertoire holds a few hundred thousand distinct CDR3 sequences, with 12% to 15% as singletons. The sample here was PBMCs from blood, taken roughly 12 days after vaccination. This sequence originates from a man between 50 and 59 years old who received an inactivated influenza vaccine. The chain links TRBV4-1 to TRBJ1-3; D not certain. CDR3 sequence reads: CASSPTVGFGNTIYF. The CDR3 DNA is TGCGCCAGCAGCCCGACCGTTGGATTTGGAAACACCATATATTTT.